This T cell receptor (beta chain) was observed in a study of cytomegalovirus exposure and HLA in healthy donors. PCR employed 60 Vbeta and 13 Jbeta primers. Only in-frame clones appear in the TCRdb table, and some are missing; sequencing was by immunoSEQ multiplex PCR. The sample comprises 160,000 or so clones, roughly 80% of which are singletons, and around 1.4% rests with the top ten. V shed 0 bases and J shed 4 bases, with 17 bases lying between them. This CDR3 is 16 amino acids long. The germline gives CDR1 GTSNPN, CDR2 SVGIG (reference sequence). The TCR comes from a male donor in good health and CMV-seronegative. The sequenced sample consisted of PBMCs. V usage is TRBV30 and J usage is TRBJ2-3; possible D gene TRBD2, 6 bases. The CDR3 protein is CAWSVRGFSAADTQYF. The CDR3 DNA is TGTGCCTGGAGTGTACGGGGGTTTTCAGCCGCAGATACGCAGTATTTT. The whole variable domain, remainder taken from reference TRBV30 and TRBJ2-3, is SQTIHQWPATLVQPVGSPLSLECTVEGTSNPNLYWYRQAAGRGLQLLFYSVGIGQISSEVPQNLSASRPQDRQFILSSKKLLLSDSGFYLCAWSVRGFSAADTQYFGPGTRLTVL.